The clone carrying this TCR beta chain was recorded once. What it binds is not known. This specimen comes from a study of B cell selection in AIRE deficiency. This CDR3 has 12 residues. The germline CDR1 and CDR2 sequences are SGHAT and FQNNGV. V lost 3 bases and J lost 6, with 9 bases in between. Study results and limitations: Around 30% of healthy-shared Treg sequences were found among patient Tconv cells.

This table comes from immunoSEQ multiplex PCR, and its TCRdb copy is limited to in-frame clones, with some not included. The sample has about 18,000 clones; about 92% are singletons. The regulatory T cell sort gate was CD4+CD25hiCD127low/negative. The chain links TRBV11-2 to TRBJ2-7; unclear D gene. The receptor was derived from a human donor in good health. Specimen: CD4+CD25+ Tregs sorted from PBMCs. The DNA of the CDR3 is TGTGCCAGCAGCTTCTGGGGTTCCGAGCAGTACTTC. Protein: CASSFWGSEQYF. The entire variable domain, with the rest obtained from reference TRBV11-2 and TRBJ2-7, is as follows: EAGVAQSPRYKIIEKRQSVAFWCNPISGHATLYWYQQILGQGPKLLIQFQNNGVVDDSQLPKDRFSAERLKGVDSTLKIQPAKLEDSAVYLCASSFWGSEQYFGPGTRLTVT.